This is a list of T cell receptor beta chains from one sample in a study of cytomegalovirus exposure and HLA in healthy donors. Here immunoSEQ multiplex PCR was the method, and the copy in TCRdb shows in-frame clones only, minus some. This repertoire shows roughly 250,000 clones, 80% found once; its top ten account for about 0.3%. Sequenced input: PBMCs. These receptors were collected from a girl aged 2 to 10 in good health and CMV-seronegative. Both conserved end residues are part of each CDR3. D genes are given only for firm matches. Clone size is stated in some rows and not others, as once, few, many or a class when expanded.

V: TRBV10-3; size: .; J: TRBJ2-5; D: TRBD1; DNA: TGTGCCATCAGTGAGGCAGGCAGGGGGCTGATGGGGGAAGAGACCCAGTACTTC; CDR3: CAISEAGRGLMGEETQYF
V: TRBV11-1; size: .; J: TRBJ2-7; D: .; DNA: TGTGCCAGCAGCCTTACTACAGGGCTTATCTACGAGCAGTACTTC; CDR3: CASSLTTGLIYEQYF
V: TRBV7-8; size: .; J: TRBJ1-5; D: TRBD1; DNA: TGTGCCAGCCGGACAGGGGGCGAAGGGCAGCCCCAGCATTTT; CDR3: CASRTGGEGQPQHF
V: TRBV6-1; size: few; J: TRBJ2-7; D: TRBD1; DNA: TGTGCCAGCAGTGAATGGGACAGGGAATCCTACGAGCAGTACTTC; CDR3: CASSEWDRESYEQYF
V: TRBV28; size: .; J: TRBJ2-2; D: TRBD1; DNA: TGTGCCAGCAGGCGGACCGGGACAGACACCGGGGAGCTGTTTTTT; CDR3: CASRRTGTDTGELFF
V: TRBV7-2; size: .; J: TRBJ2-7; D: TRBD1; DNA: TGTGCCAGCAGCTCAGAACAGGGGGTTCAGCAGTACTTC; CDR3: CASSSEQGVQQYF
V: TRBV15; size: .; J: TRBJ2-3; D: .; DNA: TGTGCCACCAGCGGACAAAGCACAGATACGCAGTATTTT; CDR3: CATSGQSTDTQYF
V: TRBV27; size: .; J: TRBJ2-3; D: TRBD2; DNA: TGTGCCAGCAGTTCTACTTTAAGACTAGCGGGAGATACGCAGTATTTT; CDR3: CASSSTLRLAGDTQYF
V: TRBV6-5; size: .; J: TRBJ1-2; D: .; DNA: TGTGCCAGCAGTTACATCGGACAGCGGATGTTCTATGGCTACACCTTC; CDR3: CASSYIGQRMFYGYTF
V: TRBV11-2; size: .; J: TRBJ2-7; D: TRBD2; DNA: TGTGCCAGCAGGTCGACTAGCGGGGCATTCTACGAGCAGTACTTC; CDR3: CASRSTSGAFYEQYF
V: TRBV7-9; size: .; J: TRBJ2-1; D: .; DNA: TGTGCCAGCAGCTTAGATGGTTTCGGGGATCGGTACAATGAGCAGTTCTTC; CDR3: CASSLDGFGDRYNEQFF
V: TRBV7-2; size: .; J: TRBJ1-4; D: .; DNA: TGTGCCAGCAGCTTAAACTCTATGATAGATTCTAATGAAAAACTGTTTTTT; CDR3: CASSLNSMIDSNEKLFF
V: TRBV4-1; size: once; J: TRBJ1-2; D: .; DNA: TGCGCCAGCAGCCCCCACAGCTTTTCTAACTATGGCTACACCTTC; CDR3: CASSPHSFSNYGYTF
V: TRBV28; size: .; J: TRBJ1-5; D: .; DNA: TGTGCCAGCACTAGCGACAGCTATAGCAATCAGCCCCAGCATTTT; CDR3: CASTSDSYSNQPQHF
V: TRBV28; size: .; J: TRBJ2-2; D: TRBD2; DNA: TGTGCCAGCAGCTCACTAGCGGGAGGGACCGGGGAGCTGTTTTTT; CDR3: CASSSLAGGTGELFF
V: TRBV30; size: .; J: TRBJ1-1; D: TRBD1; DNA: TGTGCCTGGAGCCTGAACAGGGGTGGCCCCTCGAACACTGAAGCTTTCTTT; CDR3: CAWSLNRGGPSNTEAFF
V: TRBV6-1; size: .; J: TRBJ1-2; D: .; DNA: TGTGCCAGCAATAGACAGCTTAACTATGGCTACACCTTC; CDR3: CASNRQLNYGYTF
V: TRBV29-1; size: .; J: TRBJ1-1; D: TRBD1; DNA: TGCAGCGTTGAGTCAGACAGGGGCCCTGAAGCTTTCTTT; CDR3: CSVESDRGPEAFF
V: TRBV13; size: .; J: TRBJ2-2; D: .; DNA: TGTGCCAGCGAGGGGAACACCGGGGAGCTGTTTTTT; CDR3: CASEGNTGELFF
V: TRBV6-1; size: .; J: TRBJ1-5; D: .; DNA: TGTGCCAGCAGTGATCTAGGGGCGGGCAATCAGCCCCAGCATTTT; CDR3: CASSDLGAGNQPQHF
V: TRBV5-5; size: .; J: TRBJ2-7; D: .; DNA: TGTGCCAGCAGCACATTGCGCAGTGCCGGGGAGCAGTACTTC; CDR3: CASSTLRSAGEQYF
V: TRBV4-2; size: few; J: TRBJ2-3; D: .; DNA: TGTGCCAGCACCCAGGGAGGAGGAACAGATACGCAGTATTTT; CDR3: CASTQGGGTDTQYF
V: TRBV7-7; size: .; J: TRBJ2-2; D: TRBD2; DNA: TGTGCCAGCAGGGGACTAGCGGACACCGGGGAGCTGTTTTTT; CDR3: CASRGLADTGELFF
V: TRBV6-6; size: .; J: TRBJ1-5; D: .; DNA: TGTGCCAGCTCCGGACAGAATCAGCCCCAGCATTTT; CDR3: CASSGQNQPQHF
V: TRBV28; size: .; J: TRBJ2-7; D: TRBD2; DNA: TGTGCCAGCAGTCGTATTTTTTCTCAGACTAGCGGGAGGAAATACGAGCAGTACTTC; CDR3: CASSRIFSQTSGRKYEQYF
V: TRBV5-6; size: .; J: TRBJ2-1; D: TRBD2; DNA: TGTGCCAGCAGCTCGACTAGCGGGGGGCACAATGAGCAGTTCTTC; CDR3: CASSSTSGGHNEQFF
V: TRBV18; size: .; J: TRBJ1-1; D: .; DNA: TGTGCCAGCTCACTAGCAGGGTTTGAGAACACTGAAGCTTTCTTT; CDR3: CASSLAGFENTEAFF
V: TRBV4-1; size: .; J: TRBJ1-2; D: TRBD1; DNA: TGCGCCAGCAGCCACCTCCGGGACAGGGGATATGGCTACACCTTC; CDR3: CASSHLRDRGYGYTF
V: TRBV6-5; size: .; J: TRBJ2-7; D: TRBD1; DNA: TGTGCCAGCAGTTACTCGAGCGGGACAGGGTTCTACGAGCAGTACTTC; CDR3: CASSYSSGTGFYEQYF
V: TRBV28; size: .; J: TRBJ2-5; D: TRBD1; DNA: TGTGCCAGCAGTCGGACAGGGTTAGAGACCCAGTACTTC; CDR3: CASSRTGLETQYF
V: TRBV15; size: once; J: TRBJ2-7; D: .; DNA: TGTGCCACCAGCAGAGACCCCTGGGCCCATAACTACGAGCAGTACTTC; CDR3: CATSRDPWAHNYEQYF
V: TRBV6-6; size: .; J: TRBJ1-1; D: .; DNA: TGTGCCAGCAGTCCCTGGAGGCGGTCAGCCACTGAAGCTTTCTTT; CDR3: CASSPWRRSATEAFF
V: TRBV5-6; size: once; J: TRBJ2-5; D: .; DNA: TGTGCCAGCAGCCCAGGAACCCCCCAGCTACCCCAGTACTTC; CDR3: CASSPGTPQLPQYF
V: TRBV7-9; size: once; J: TRBJ1-1; D: .; DNA: TGTGCCAGCAGCGGGGGGGTGGGGCCTTCTCTGAAGTCGAACACTGAAGCTTTCTTT; CDR3: CASSGGVGPSLKSNTEAFF
V: TRBV23-1; size: .; J: TRBJ1-1; D: TRBD1; DNA: TGCGCCAGCATGACAGGGGAGTCGAACACTGAAGCTTTCTTT; CDR3: CASMTGESNTEAFF
V: TRBV5-5; size: .; J: TRBJ1-1; D: .; DNA: TGTGCCAGCAGCGGAGGAGTAAACACTGAAGCTTTCTTT; CDR3: CASSGGVNTEAFF
V: TRBV5-1; size: .; J: TRBJ2-7; D: .; DNA: TGCGCCAGCAGGAACAACTACGAGCAGTACTTC; CDR3: CASRNNYEQYF
V: TRBV11-2; size: .; J: TRBJ2-2; D: TRBD2; DNA: TGTGCCAGCCGATGGCTAGCGGGACCTGTTATCGGCACCGGGGAGCTGTTTTTT; CDR3: CASRWLAGPVIGTGELFF
V: TRBV5-4; size: .; J: TRBJ1-1; D: TRBD1; DNA: TGTGCCAGCAGCTCAGACAGGGTCGGGAGAGCTTTCTTT; CDR3: CASSSDRVGRAFF
V: TRBV28; size: .; J: TRBJ1-5; D: .; DNA: TGTGCCAGCAGCTCGTCAGGCGACAATCAGCCCCAGCATTTT; CDR3: CASSSSGDNQPQHF
V: TRBV5-1; size: .; J: TRBJ2-1; D: TRBD2; DNA: TGCGCCAGCAGCTTGGCGGGGGGGGGCGGGGGATACAATGAGCAGTTCTTC; CDR3: CASSLAGGGGGYNEQFF
V: TRBV27; size: .; J: TRBJ2-7; D: .; DNA: TGTGCCAGCAGTTTATCGCAGACAGGGACTTCCTACGAGCAGTACTTC; CDR3: CASSLSQTGTSYEQYF
V: TRBV9; size: once; J: TRBJ2-7; D: .; DNA: TGTGCCAGCAGCGTAGTGGCGGGGCGCGAGCAGTACTTC; CDR3: CASSVVAGREQYF
V: TRBV7-6; size: .; J: TRBJ2-3; D: .; DNA: TGTGCCAGCAGCTCCCTCTCAGATACGCAGTATTTT; CDR3: CASSSLSDTQYF
V: TRBV7-3; size: .; J: TRBJ2-3; D: .; DNA: TGTGCCAGCAGCTTAAGTGCTAGAACAGATACGCAGTATTTT; CDR3: CASSLSARTDTQYF
V: TRBV27; size: .; J: TRBJ1-2; D: .; DNA: TGTGCCAGCAGTCAACCCCCTGACGGGAGACCCCAAGAACACTACTATGGCTACACCTTC; CDR3: CASSQPPDGRPQEHYYGYTF
V: TRBV5-1; size: .; J: TRBJ2-7; D: TRBD2; DNA: TGCGCCAGCAGCTCCGGGGGGTCGGGGGTCTACGAGCAGTACTTC; CDR3: CASSSGGSGVYEQYF
V: TRBV6-1; size: .; J: TRBJ2-7; D: TRBD1; DNA: TGTGCCAGCAGTGAAGGGACAGGGGGCTCCTACGAGCAGTACTTC; CDR3: CASSEGTGGSYEQYF
V: TRBV9; size: .; J: TRBJ1-1; D: .; DNA: TGTGCCAGCAGCGTATCGGGAGGCCTAAAGAACACTGAAGCTTTCTTT; CDR3: CASSVSGGLKNTEAFF
V: TRBV9; size: .; J: TRBJ2-7; D: .; DNA: TGTGCCAGCAGCGTAGCCCGGGGATTTCCCTACGAGCAGTACTTC; CDR3: CASSVARGFPYEQYF
V: TRBV30; size: .; J: TRBJ2-7; D: TRBD2; DNA: TGTGCCTGGAGTCAAACAGGTGCGGGGGGGAACGACTACGAGCAGTACTTC; CDR3: CAWSQTGAGGNDYEQYF
V: TRBV6-6; size: .; J: TRBJ2-7; D: TRBD2; DNA: TGTGCCAGCAGTTACTCGTCGGGAGGGCCCGCGCAGTACTTC; CDR3: CASSYSSGGPAQYF
V: TRBV6-6; size: few; J: TRBJ1-1; D: TRBD1; DNA: TGTGCCGGATGGACAGGGGAATCTGAAGCTTTCTTT; CDR3: CAGWTGESEAFF
V: TRBV28; size: .; J: TRBJ1-4; D: .; DNA: TGTGCCAGCAGTCCCGGGAGCGCAACTAATGAAAAACTGTTTTTT; CDR3: CASSPGSATNEKLFF
V: TRBV6-5; size: .; J: TRBJ2-7; D: .; DNA: TGTGCCAGCAGCCCCGGGGCCTACGAGCAGTACTTC; CDR3: CASSPGAYEQYF
V: TRBV13; size: once; J: TRBJ2-3; D: TRBD2; DNA: TGTGCCAGCAGCTCTCAGCCGGGACTAGTGTCGGATACGCAGTATTTT; CDR3: CASSSQPGLVSDTQYF
V: TRBV30; size: .; J: TRBJ2-5; D: TRBD2; DNA: TGTGCCTGGAGTCCGGGGGGAGAGACCCAGTACTTC; CDR3: CAWSPGGETQYF